At least ten counts were recorded for the clone carrying this T cell receptor beta chain. The data originate from a study of T cells in Graves' hyperthyroidism and ophthalmopathy. Germline V CDR1 and CDR2: MDHEN, SYDVKM. Trimming stripped 5 bases from V and 7 bases from J, with 20 bases between. The CDR3 has 15 amino acids. What was amplified from RNA transcripts were TCR beta CDR3 regions. A set of HTBI primers served as the primers for a first-round RT-PCR of the TCR CDR3. TCRdb recomputed calls from the multiplex PCR reads with MiXCR, one row per CDR3 protein. The sample yields hundreds of thousands of distinct CDR3 sequences, approximately 15% seen once.

The clonotype was recovered from a woman in her thirties or forties with Graves' ophthalmopathy. V usage is TRBV28 and J usage is TRBJ1-1; tentative D call: TRBD1 (5 bases). Sample: blood. The CDR3 sequence: CASSRRGTGPIEAFF. In DNA form, the CDR3 reads TGTGCCAGCAGTCGCCGGGGGACCGGACCTATTGAAGCTTTCTTT.